This T cell receptor beta chain is drawn from a study of regulatory T cells in long-lasting Graves disease. Background on the study: Antithyroid drugs had been taken under 3 months by newly diagnosed Graves' patients.

According to the study, TCR beta libraries were built with iRepertoire HTBI primers and CDR3-region Arm-PCR. MiXCR was run by TCRdb on the multiplex PCR reads, yielding one entry per CDR3 protein. The table lists approximately 400,000 distinct CDR3 sequences, about 15% of them singletons. This clonotype was recorded many times. The antigen remains unidentified. Study-level results: Relative to new patients (roughly 970), persistent patients exhibited greater sharing of public clonotypes (over 2,500).

As to time point: newly diagnosed GD, antithyroid drugs for less than 3 months. With RNA extracted from PBMCs as input, the TCR library was made. The data also belong to a second study, concerning T cells in Graves' hyperthyroidism and ophthalmopathy.

Specimen: peripheral blood mononuclear cells (PBMCs), collected at new diagnosis, from a patient treated with antithyroid drugs. The clonotype comes from a woman aged 40 to 50 with Graves disease.

The CDR3 DNA sequence: TGTGCCAGCAGTTTAACAGGGGAGCCCTACAATGAGCAGTTCTTC. The encoded protein is CASSLTGEPYNEQFF. This chain joins TRBV12-3 or TRBV12-4 and TRBJ2-1; TRBD1 agrees at 7 bases. The CDR3 extends over 15 amino acids. With 2 bases clipped from V and 2 bases from J, the junction kept 3 bases outside the gene matches.